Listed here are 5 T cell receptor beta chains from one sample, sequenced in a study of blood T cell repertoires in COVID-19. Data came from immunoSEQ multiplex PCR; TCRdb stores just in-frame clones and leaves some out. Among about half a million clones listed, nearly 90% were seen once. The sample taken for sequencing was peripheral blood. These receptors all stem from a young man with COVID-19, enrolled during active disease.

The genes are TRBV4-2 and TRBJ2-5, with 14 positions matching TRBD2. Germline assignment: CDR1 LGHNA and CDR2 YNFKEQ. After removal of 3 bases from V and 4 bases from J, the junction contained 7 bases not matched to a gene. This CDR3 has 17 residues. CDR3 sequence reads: CASSQSEGLAGVETQYF. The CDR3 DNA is TGTGCCAGCAGCCAGTCCGAGGGACTAGCGGGAGTAGAGACCCAGTACTTC.

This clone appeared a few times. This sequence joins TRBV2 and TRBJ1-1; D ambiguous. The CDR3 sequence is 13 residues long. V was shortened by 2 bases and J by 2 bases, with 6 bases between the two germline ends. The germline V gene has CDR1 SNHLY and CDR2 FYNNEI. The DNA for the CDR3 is TGTGCCAGCAGTGAACAGTACAACACTGAAGCTTTCTTT. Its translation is CASSEQYNTEAFF.

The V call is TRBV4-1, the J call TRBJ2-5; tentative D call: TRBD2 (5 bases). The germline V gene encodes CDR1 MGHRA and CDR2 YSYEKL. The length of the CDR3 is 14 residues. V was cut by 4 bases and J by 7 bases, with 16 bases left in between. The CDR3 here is CASSPPSGLGTQYF. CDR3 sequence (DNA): TGCGCCAGCAGCCCTCCTTCGGGGTTGGGGACCCAGTACTTC.

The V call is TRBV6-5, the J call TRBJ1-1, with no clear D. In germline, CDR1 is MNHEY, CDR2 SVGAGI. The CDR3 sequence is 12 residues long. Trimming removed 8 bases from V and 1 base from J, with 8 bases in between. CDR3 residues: CASGSGNTEAFF. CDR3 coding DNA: TGTGCCAGCGGGTCGGGGAACACTGAAGCTTTCTTT.

The CDR3 DNA is TGCAGCGTAAAACATAACCTCGCAGATACGCAGTATTTT. It is translated as CSVKHNLADTQYF. This chain connects TRBV29-1 to TRBJ2-3; no clear D gene. Trimming removed 6 bases at V and 4 bases at J, with 14 bases between. This CDR3 is built from 13 residues. From germline, CDR1 is SQVTM and CDR2 ANQGSEA.